This TCR beta chain stems from a study of cytomegalovirus exposure and HLA in healthy donors. Study results and limitations: According to a later analysis, TCR clusters from the first cohort tended to co-occur in the 100 to 150 validation repertoires. Reportedly, cytomegalovirus status was diagnosed with high sensitivity and specificity. Researchers catalogued approximately 160 TCR beta chains as cytomegalovirus-associated.

A note on this clone: Its matching antigen is unknown.

CDR3 size: 13 residues. The germline CDR1 and CDR2 sequences are SQVTM and ANQGSEA. Trimming removed 5 bases from V and 1 base from J; junction bases left unmatched: 3. Method: immunoSEQ multiplex PCR; TCRdb's copy keeps in-frame clones and lacks some. The sample records hundreds of thousands of clones, around nine tenths being singletons. V is TRBV29-1 and J is TRBJ2-3; 7 bases line up with TRBD1. The sequenced sample was PBMCs. This sequence was found in a man between 18 and 35 years old in good health and CMV-seronegative. The CDR3 DNA is TGCAGCGTTACAGGGGCTGGCACAGATACGCAGTATTTT. Its translation: CSVTGAGTDTQYF.